This TCR beta chain was recorded in a study of T cells after yellow fever vaccination (dated by TCRdb to the late 2010s). Looking at the study overall: Memory subsets (EM, EMRA, CM and Tscm) were sorted on a BD FACS Aria III using CD3, CD45RA, CCR7 and CD95 staining. Libraries from fractions with low cell numbers were prepared with the SMART-Seq v4 Ultra Low Input RNA kit. To follow T-cell clones before and after both primary and booster YFV17D yellow fever vaccination, bulk TCR alpha and beta repertoires underwent longitudinal sequencing. Two healthy male donors, one aged 18 to 30 and one aged 30 to 40 years, made up the cohort. Bulk PBMC replicates and cell subsets were isolated from blood drawn at multiple timepoints before and after both primary and secondary immunization. Sorting of memory subsets took place on days 0, 15 and 45 and at 18 months after primary vaccination, as well as on days 0, 15 and 45 after the 30-year booster. The paper's findings and limits, for the study overall: On day 0, almost all vaccine-responding clonotypes were below detection in the sorted memory subsets. Because the study included only a couple of donors, the extent to which the findings can be generalized is limited. Compared with the primary T-cell response, the secondary T-cell response was faster but weaker, reaching its peak on day 5 rather than on day 15. A small fraction of clonotypes appeared in both the CD4 and CD8 compartments, likely as a result of convergent recombination. After the booster, most of the clones that had expanded following primary vaccination were detected again (about 95% of CD4 and 88% of CD8), which suggests that memory was broadly maintained. Because abundant contaminating clonotypes from the bulk population could be contained in FACS-sorted repertoires, computational filtering was required.

The germline V gene provides CDR1 SGHTA and CDR2 FQGNSA. Trimming removed 4 bases from V and 6 bases from J, leaving 15 bases between the germline ends. Reading from cysteine to phenylalanine, the CDR3 counts 14 amino acids. Only the CDR3 portion is preserved as DNA: 42 bases, with reading frame beginning at the first base. This clonotype was recorded at least ten times. Base qualities were left out, and no much larger clone turns up one base away. Reading the label with the study, this specimen's treatment or condition is: live attenuated yellow fever vaccine strain. PBMCs were isolated from peripheral blood using a standard Ficoll-Paque protocol. For sorted memory subsets, RNA extraction was done with the RNeasy Micro Kit. TCR cDNA was made using 5'RACE template switching, a step that added a universal primer site and unique molecular identifiers. cDNA synthesis was primed from both the TCR alpha and TCR beta constant segments. Libraries were amplified in two PCR steps, with sample barcodes and sequencing adapters added in the second step. Sequencing of the libraries was done on either Illumina HiSeq 2500 (2x100 bp) or NovaSeq (2x150 bp). Under the source paper's analysis protocol: MIGEC handled demultiplexing of reads and collapsing into UMI consensus sequences, while MiXCR performed V(D)J alignment. Vaccine-responding clonotypes were identified with edgeR using replicate PBMC samples, with FDR below 0.01 and a log2 fold change above 5 up to day 15 being required. Each bulk clonotype was labeled CD4 or CD8 based on which sequenced repertoire, CD4 or CD8, contained the clonotype at higher abundance. To estimate how each clone was distributed across memory phenotypes, clonotype frequencies in memory subsets were weighted by the numbers of FACS-sorted cells. In-frame beta chains were kept once TCRdb had trimmed the public reads at Q25 with fastp and called clones with MiXCR. Merged by CDR3 protein, the rows form single entries marked with the most common genes and DNA. The V and J calls and clone size are TCRdb's, not the authors'. Counted in this sample were just over 25,000 distinct CDR3 sequences; 5.5% of them appeared once. The ten top clones hold roughly 10% of the sample.

The rearranged chain carries TRBV7-2 and TRBJ2-5; TRBD2 might be the D gene, on 5 matching bases. The sequences come from PBMCs, either bulk or a sorted T-cell subset (CD4+, CD8+, memory, or dextramer-sorted; not recorded which), collected 15 days after the yellow fever booster vaccination. The clonotype originates from a man aged 30 to 39 who received the YFV17D yellow fever vaccine. The CDR3 has the sequence CASSSVDGSKTQYF. At the DNA level, the sequence is TGTGCCAGCAGCTCGGTGGATGGGAGCAAGACCCAGTACTTC.